Included here is one TCR beta chain sequence, with context. Its antigen is still unknown. This entry comes from a study of blood T cells in healthy people across ages. Whole-study findings and limits: Both higher diversity and more naive CD4+ cells marked long-lived donors when set against aged donors.

Each of the donors had approximately 10 milliliters of peripheral blood drawn into EDTA-treated Vacutainer tubes. Together with a sample-barcoded 5' primer, a J-beta primer mix was included in a second PCR lasting roughly 6 to 12 cycles. TCRdb reanalysed the 5' RACE reads using MiXCR and keeps one entry per CDR3 protein. Of about 970,000 distinct CDR3 sequences in the sample, roughly 47% are singletons; the top ten hold about 22%. The receptor was isolated from a woman aged 55-70 years in good health. Sequences were obtained from blood.

CDR3 in DNA: TGTGCCAGCTCACCGGGGAGGGACATGGGGCAGTTCTTC. Translating gives CASSPGRDMGQFF. The rearrangement links TRBV18 to TRBJ2-1, with a weak D call TRBD2 (7 bases). CDR3 length equals 13 residues. The V and J ends lost 3 bases and 12 bases respectively, with 15 bases between them. CDR1 is KGHSH, CDR2 LQKENI, per germline.